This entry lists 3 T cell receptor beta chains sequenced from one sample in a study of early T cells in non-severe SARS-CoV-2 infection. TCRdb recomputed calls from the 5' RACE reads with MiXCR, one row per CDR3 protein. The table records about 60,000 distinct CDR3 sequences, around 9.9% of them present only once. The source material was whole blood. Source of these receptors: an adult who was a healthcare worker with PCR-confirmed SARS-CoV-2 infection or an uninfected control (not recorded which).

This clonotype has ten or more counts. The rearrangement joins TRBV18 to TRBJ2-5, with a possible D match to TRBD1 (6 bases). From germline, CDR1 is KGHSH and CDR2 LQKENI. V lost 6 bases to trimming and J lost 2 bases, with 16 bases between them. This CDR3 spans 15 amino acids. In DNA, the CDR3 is TGTGCCAGCTCGGCTCGCTTGGGGGCACAAGAGACCCAGTACTTC. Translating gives CASSARLGAQETQYF.

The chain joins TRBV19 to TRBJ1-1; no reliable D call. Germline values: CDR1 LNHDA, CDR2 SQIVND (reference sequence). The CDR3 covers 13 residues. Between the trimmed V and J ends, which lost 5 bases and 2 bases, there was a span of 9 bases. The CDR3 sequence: CASSWQANTEAFF. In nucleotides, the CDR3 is TGTGCCAGTAGTTGGCAGGCCAACACTGAAGCTTTCTTT.

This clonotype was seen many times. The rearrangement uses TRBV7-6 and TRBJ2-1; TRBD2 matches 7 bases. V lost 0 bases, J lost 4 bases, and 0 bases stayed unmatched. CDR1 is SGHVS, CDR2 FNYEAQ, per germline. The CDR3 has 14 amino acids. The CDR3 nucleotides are TGTGCCAGCAGCTTAGCGGGGGGGTACAATGAGCAGTTCTTC. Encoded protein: CASSLAGGYNEQFF.